These T cell receptor beta chains were read from a single sample in a study of control samples from healthy donors and cancer patients. Produced via immunoSEQ multiplex PCR; TCRdb's table is partial and in-frame only. The sample has over 150,000 clones; roughly nine tenths are singletons. Sequences were obtained from blood. These receptors were collected from a young man in good health. CDR3s include the opening cysteine and the closing phenylalanine or tryptophan. D genes are given only for firm matches. Rows may omit the clone size; those that give it use once, few, many or a size class.

J gene: TRBJ1-2
V gene: TRBV25-1
D gene: .
clone size: .
CDR3 protein: CASSVDSNYGYTF
CDR3 DNA: TGTGCCAGCAGTGTGGACAGTAACTATGGCTACACCTTC

J gene: TRBJ1-2
V gene: TRBV27
D gene: .
clone size: .
CDR3 protein: CASSYRENYGYTF
CDR3 DNA: TGTGCCAGCAGTTACCGGGAAAACTATGGCTACACCTTC

J gene: TRBJ1-5
V gene: TRBV2
D gene: .
clone size: once
CDR3 protein: CASTPMGGIGQPQHF
CDR3 DNA: TGTGCCAGCACCCCAATGGGGGGAATCGGGCAGCCCCAGCATTTT

J gene: TRBJ2-7
V gene: TRBV7-2
D gene: .
clone size: .
CDR3 protein: CASRGAPSEEQYF
CDR3 DNA: TGTGCCAGCCGGGGCGCCCCGTCCGAAGAGCAGTACTTC

J gene: TRBJ1-5
V gene: TRBV10-3
D gene: .
clone size: .
CDR3 protein: CATANRVSNQPQHF
CDR3 DNA: TGTGCCACCGCAAACAGGGTCAGCAATCAGCCCCAGCATTTT

J gene: TRBJ2-7
V gene: TRBV5-1
D gene: TRBD1
clone size: .
CDR3 protein: CASSLGTGGFEQYF
CDR3 DNA: TGCGCCAGCAGCTTGGGGACAGGGGGTTTCGAGCAGTACTTC

J gene: TRBJ2-2
V gene: TRBV27
D gene: .
clone size: .
CDR3 protein: CASSQQKPLVGRYTGELFF
CDR3 DNA: TGTGCCAGCAGCCAACAAAAACCTCTCGTAGGACGGTACACCGGGGAGCTGTTTTTT

J gene: TRBJ1-5
V gene: TRBV9
D gene: .
clone size: .
CDR3 protein: CASSVGQLNQPQHF
CDR3 DNA: TGTGCCAGCAGCGTAGGACAGCTCAATCAGCCCCAGCATTTT

J gene: TRBJ2-1
V gene: TRBV14
D gene: TRBD2
clone size: .
CDR3 protein: CASSQPGTSSYNEQFF
CDR3 DNA: TGTGCCAGCAGCCAACCCGGGACTAGCAGCTACAATGAGCAGTTCTTC

J gene: TRBJ1-2
V gene: TRBV6-5
D gene: .
clone size: .
CDR3 protein: CASNEGGNYGYTF
CDR3 DNA: TGTGCCAGCAACGAAGGAGGAAACTATGGCTACACCTTC

J gene: TRBJ1-1
V gene: TRBV10-3
D gene: .
clone size: .
CDR3 protein: CAISAVSANTEAFF
CDR3 DNA: TGTGCCATCAGTGCGGTCTCCGCGAACACTGAAGCTTTCTTT

J gene: TRBJ2-1
V gene: TRBV18
D gene: TRBD2
clone size: .
CDR3 protein: CASSPTLAGEDEQFF
CDR3 DNA: TGTGCCAGCTCACCCACGCTAGCGGGAGAGGATGAGCAGTTCTTC

J gene: TRBJ1-6
V gene: TRBV28
D gene: .
clone size: once
CDR3 protein: CASSFLRGGNSPLHF
CDR3 DNA: TGTGCCAGCAGTTTCCTCAGGGGAGGGAATTCACCCCTCCACTTT

J gene: TRBJ2-7
V gene: TRBV6-1
D gene: TRBD1
clone size: .
CDR3 protein: CASSDTIDRVPYSEQYF
CDR3 DNA: TGTGCCAGCAGTGACACTATAGACAGGGTCCCCTATAGCGAGCAGTACTTC

J gene: TRBJ1-5
V gene: TRBV30
D gene: TRBD1
clone size: .
CDR3 protein: CAWSFGGQLNQPQHF
CDR3 DNA: TGTGCCTGGAGCTTCGGGGGACAGCTCAATCAGCCCCAGCATTTT

J gene: TRBJ2-7
V gene: TRBV19
D gene: .
clone size: .
CDR3 protein: CASSKASSGVGYEQYF
CDR3 DNA: TGTGCCAGTAGCAAGGCATCTTCGGGAGTAGGCTACGAGCAGTACTTC

J gene: TRBJ1-5
V gene: TRBV9
D gene: .
clone size: .
CDR3 protein: CASSVGQNSNQPQHF
CDR3 DNA: TGTGCCAGCAGCGTAGGCCAAAATAGCAATCAGCCCCAGCATTTT

J gene: TRBJ2-2
V gene: TRBV18
D gene: TRBD1
clone size: .
CDR3 protein: CASSRDREPGELFF
CDR3 DNA: TGTGCCAGCTCAAGGGACAGGGAACCCGGGGAGCTGTTTTTT

J gene: TRBJ1-1
V gene: TRBV6-5
D gene: .
clone size: .
CDR3 protein: CASSTTHTNTEAFF
CDR3 DNA: TGTGCCAGCAGTACAACCCATACGAACACTGAAGCTTTCTTT

J gene: TRBJ2-2
V gene: TRBV6-2/TRBV6-3
D gene: .
clone size: .
CDR3 protein: CASSYSSTGELFF
CDR3 DNA: TGTGCCAGCAGTTACTCTAGCACCGGGGAGCTGTTTTTT

J gene: TRBJ2-7
V gene: TRBV11-2
D gene: .
clone size: .
CDR3 protein: CASSWEAASYEQYF
CDR3 DNA: TGTGCCAGCAGTTGGGAGGCAGCTTCCTACGAGCAGTACTTC

J gene: TRBJ2-5
V gene: TRBV12-3/TRBV12-4
D gene: .
clone size: .
CDR3 protein: CASSSSRGETQYF
CDR3 DNA: TGTGCCAGCAGTTCCAGCAGAGGAGAGACCCAGTACTTC

J gene: TRBJ1-1
V gene: TRBV19
D gene: .
clone size: .
CDR3 protein: CASSIGKGHRPRENTEAFF
CDR3 DNA: TGTGCCAGTAGTATTGGGAAGGGACACCGACCCCGGGAGAACACTGAAGCTTTCTTT

J gene: TRBJ1-5
V gene: TRBV6-5
D gene: .
clone size: .
CDR3 protein: CASRGGGTGNQPQHF
CDR3 DNA: TGTGCCAGCAGGGGTGGGGGAACGGGCAATCAGCCCCAGCATTTT

J gene: TRBJ2-1
V gene: TRBV4-1
D gene: .
clone size: .
CDR3 protein: CASSQVEGGPYNEQFF
CDR3 DNA: TGCGCCAGCAGCCAAGTCGAGGGGGGGCCCTACAATGAGCAGTTCTTC

J gene: TRBJ1-1
V gene: TRBV7-9
D gene: .
clone size: .
CDR3 protein: CASSLGGGNTEAFF
CDR3 DNA: TGTGCCAGCAGCTTAGGAGGCGGGAACACTGAAGCTTTCTTT

J gene: TRBJ2-3
V gene: TRBV2
D gene: .
clone size: .
CDR3 protein: CASSERPFTDTQYF
CDR3 DNA: TGTGCCAGCAGTGAACGTCCGTTCACAGATACGCAGTATTTT

J gene: TRBJ2-5
V gene: TRBV6-2/TRBV6-3
D gene: TRBD2
clone size: .
CDR3 protein: CASSLAGVRETQYF
CDR3 DNA: TGTGCCAGCAGCCTAGCGGGAGTGAGGGAGACCCAGTACTTC